The 31 T cell receptor beta chains below were found in one sample sequenced in a study of CD8 T cells in ankylosing spondylitis. TCRdb called the 5' RACE reads again in MiXCR, with one record for every CDR3 protein. The sample lists 150,000 to 200,000 distinct CDR3 sequences, 8.5% to 10% occurring once. The sample was blood, either unsorted or a sorted T cell fraction (not recorded which). The receptors stem from a female donor with ankylosing spondylitis or in good health (not recorded which).

The chain is built from TRBV27 and TRBJ1-1; D is unresolved. The CDR3 has 14 amino acids. V was shortened by 4 bases and J by 7 bases, with 16 bases between the two germline ends. CDR1 MNHEY and CDR2 SMNVEV come from the germline V gene (reference sequence). The CDR3 DNA reads TGTGCCAGCAGTTCAGCCAGGAGGAGGATTGAAGCTTTCTTT. This sequence encodes CASSSARRRIEAFF.

This clonotype turned up a few times. The chain uses TRBV10-3 and TRBJ2-1, with 9 nucleotides matching TRBD2. V lost 11 bases to trimming and J lost 6 bases; unmatched junction nucleotides: 17. Germline V gene lookup returns CDR1 ENHRY and CDR2 SYGVKD. The CDR3 length is 16 residues. CDR3 sequence (DNA): TGTGCCGCCAAGGGCTGGCGGGAGGGTAGAGGCAATGAGCAGTTCTTC. Translated: CAAKGWREGRGNEQFF.

Ten or more counts support this clonotype. This rearrangement joins TRBV12-3 or TRBV12-4 to TRBJ2-2, with D perhaps matching TRBD1 or TRBD2 (5 bases each). V shed 5 bases and J shed 0 bases, with 10 bases lying between them. This CDR3 has 15 residues. In DNA, the CDR3 is TGTGCCAGCAGTCCCGGGGCGACGAACACCGGGGAGCTGTTTTTT. It yields the protein CASSPGATNTGELFF.

This clonotype was observed a few times. This chain connects TRBV4-3 to TRBJ2-3; D gene uncertain. The germline V and J ends were trimmed by 1 base and 5 bases, with 13 bases remaining between them. From germline, CDR1 is LGHNA and CDR2 YSLEER. The CDR3 length is 15 residues. CDR3 protein: CASSQGDLSGDTQYF. Written as DNA, the CDR3 is TGCGCCAGCAGCCAAGGCGACTTATCGGGAGATACGCAGTATTTT.

The chain combines TRBV7-2 with TRBJ2-3; D ambiguous. The CDR3 is 14 amino acids. The germline V gene has CDR1 SGHTA and CDR2 FQGNSA. V was cut by 4 bases and J by 0 bases, with 8 bases left in between. In DNA form, the CDR3 reads TGTGCCAGCAGCTCTGCCCCTAGCACAGATACGCAGTATTTT. Amino acid sequence: CASSSAPSTDTQYF.

This chain joins TRBV5-5 and TRBJ2-1; TRBD2 might be the D (6 bases). The V end was cut by 4 bases, the J end by 9 bases, with 17 bases between. Per germline, CDR1 SGHKS and CDR2 YYEKEE (reference sequence). The CDR3 consists of 14 residues. The CDR3 loop reads CASSPWDFFREQFF. CDR3 DNA: TGTGCCAGCAGCCCTTGGGACTTCTTCCGTGAGCAGTTCTTC.

This clonotype has just a few counts. The chain employs TRBV2 and TRBJ2-6, with D unclear. Trimming took off 10 bases at V and 2 bases at J, with 12 bases between the two ends. The CDR3 is 14 amino acids. Germline V gene data show CDR1 as SNHLY and CDR2 as FYNNEI. The CDR3 nucleotides are TGTGCCACCTTAGCCGATACTGGGGCCAACGTCCTGACTTTC. It codes for CATLADTGANVLTF. Full variable domain (missing parts from reference TRBV2 and TRBJ2-6): EPEVTQTPSHQVTQMGQEVILRCVPISNHLYFYWYRQILGQKVEFLVSFYNNEISEKSEIFDDQFSVERPDGSNFTLKIRSTKLEDSAMYFCATLADTGANVLTFGAGSRLTVL.

This clonotype has more than one count but fewer than ten. V gene TRBV11-2 combines with J gene TRBJ2-7; TRBD2 matches at 9 bases. The CDR3 runs 15 residues. V was clipped by 5 bases and J by 0 bases; unmatched bases: 5. CDR1 and CDR2 (germline): SGHAT, FQNNGV. The CDR3 bases are TGTGCCAGCAGCCGCTATAGCGGGAGCTCCTACGAGCAGTACTTC. It yields the protein CASSRYSGSSYEQYF.

The CDR3 DNA is TGTGCCAGCAGCCAGATCACTAGCGGCGTCTTGGGTGAGCAGTTCTTC. Its translation: CASSQITSGVLGEQFF. J is TRBJ2-1 and V is TRBV3-1, with 8 nucleotides matching TRBD2. J lost 9 bases, V lost 3 bases, and 13 bases had no gene match. CDR1 and CDR2 (germline): LGHDT, YNNKEL (reference sequence). The CDR3 contains 16 residues.

The chain employs TRBV27 and TRBJ2-7; 8 bases fit TRBD2. V lost 5 bases and J lost 9; bases outside the gene matches: 12. CDR3 size: 14 residues. Germline V CDR1 and CDR2: MNHEY, SMNVEV (reference sequence). The CDR3 nucleotides read TGTGCCAGCAGTCTTCGGGGGGGACCCCTTGTGCAGTACTTC. It codes for CASSLRGGPLVQYF.

V is TRBV27 and J is TRBJ1-2; 7 bases line up with TRBD1. V lost 3 bases and J lost 3; bases outside the gene matches: 7. The CDR3 is 15 amino acids. In germline, CDR1 is MNHEY, CDR2 SMNVEV (reference sequence). The CDR3 bases are TGTGCCAGCAGTTTTAAGGGGGCTGGGGACTATGGCTACACCTTC. Translation: CASSFKGAGDYGYTF.

DNA of the CDR3: TGTGCCAGCAGTCCTATTGCGGGGCTTTACGAGCAGTACTTC. Its protein is CASSPIAGLYEQYF. The chain is built from TRBV12-3 or TRBV12-4 and TRBJ2-7, with D maybe TRBD2 (6 bases). V dropped 5 bases and J dropped 4 bases, with 15 bases sitting between them. The CDR3 totals 14 residues.

The chain recombines TRBV12-3 or TRBV12-4 with TRBJ2-1; D gene ambiguous. The CDR3 spans 14 residues. The ends were cut back, 7 bases at V and 5 bases at J, with 15 bases in the middle. CDR3 nucleotides: TGTGCCAGCACCGTGGGGATACGTGACAATGAGCAGTTCTTC. Translated, it gives CASTVGIRDNEQFF.

This clonotype was seen a handful of times. This chain links TRBV29-1 with TRBJ1-3; D is unresolved. V was cut by 5 bases and J by 4 bases, with 6 bases left in between. Germline V gives CDR1 SQVTM, CDR2 ANQGSEA. There are 11 residues in the CDR3. Here the CDR3 reads CSVPDGNTIYF. CDR3 DNA sequence: TGCAGCGTTCCAGACGGAAACACCATATATTTT.

The rearrangement links TRBV20-1 to TRBJ2-7; D ambiguous. The CDR3 extends over 13 amino acids. Trimming cost V 4 bases and J 2 bases, with 12 bases left between them. Germline V gene data show CDR1 as DFQATT and CDR2 as SNEGSKA (reference sequence). CDR3 residues: CSANLGSPYEQYF. Here the CDR3 DNA reads TGCAGTGCTAACCTGGGCAGCCCCTACGAGCAGTACTTC.

The chain is built from TRBV7-9 and TRBJ2-5; D uncertain. Looked up from germline, CDR1 is SEHNR and CDR2 is FQNEAQ (reference sequence). Trimming pared 5 bases from V and 0 bases from J, leaving 13 bases between. This CDR3 is 15 amino acids long. The DNA for the CDR3 is TGTGCCAGCAGCCCCCCCTTCCCGTACCAAGAGACCCAGTACTTC. Amino acids: CASSPPFPYQETQYF.

The V and J genes are TRBV5-1 and TRBJ1-5; the D is unclear. Germline V lookup: CDR1 SGHRS, CDR2 YFSETQ. Trimming took 5 bases from V and 8 from J, leaving 20 bases between them. There are 15 residues in the CDR3. The CDR3 DNA reads as TGCGCCAGCAGAATGTACGGTGACACCTATGAGCCCCAGCATTTT. Its protein is CASRMYGDTYEPQHF.

The chain links TRBV5-3 to TRBJ2-2, with 11 bases aligning to TRBD2. TRBV5-3 counts as an open reading frame of uncertain function. Trimming took 9 bases from V and 3 from J; bases not matched to a gene: 13. CDR3 length: 17 residues. In DNA, the CDR3 is TGTGCCATCAGCCTCGGACTAGCGGGTTCGTACACCGGGGAGCTGTTTTTT. Translating gives CAISLGLAGSYTGELFF.

This clonotype was counted a few times. V gene TRBV4-3 combines with J gene TRBJ1-2; 7 positions agree with TRBD1. V lost 3 bases and J lost 3; bases outside the gene matches: 16. CDR1 and CDR2 from the germline V gene are LGHNA and YSLEER. CDR3 size: 18 residues. In DNA form, the CDR3 reads TGCGCCAGCAGCCAGGCTACAGGGGCAGAGAACTACTACTATGGCTACACCTTC. This encodes CASSQATGAENYYYGYTF.

A few counts support this clonotype. The chain joins TRBV7-6 to TRBJ2-1, with 8 bases fitting TRBD1. V lost 5 bases and J lost 0; bases outside the gene matches: 6. The CDR3 totals 16 residues. In germline, CDR1 is SGHVS, CDR2 FNYEAQ. The CDR3, as DNA: TGTGCCAGCAGCCCCAGTGGACAGGGCTCCTACAATGAGCAGTTCTTC. Its translation: CASSPSGQGSYNEQFF.

This clonotype has more than one count but fewer than ten. This chain joins TRBV3-1 and TRBJ2-3; the D gene is possibly TRBD1 (6 bases). The germline V gene encodes CDR1 LGHDT and CDR2 YNNKEL (reference sequence). The V gene lost 1 base and the J gene lost 3 bases, with 11 bases spanning the gap. The CDR3 runs to 15 residues. For the CDR3, the DNA is TGTGCCAGCAGCCAAGTTGTTACAGGGACAGATACGCAGTATTTT. It is translated as CASSQVVTGTDTQYF.

This clonotype has a count of ten or more. The rearrangement joins TRBV29-1 to TRBJ2-1; D perhaps matches TRBD1 (6 bases). Trimming took off 5 bases at V and 4 bases at J, with 9 bases between the two ends. CDR3 length: 12 residues. In germline, CDR1 is SQVTM, CDR2 ANQGSEA. The CDR3 bases are TGCAGCGTTCGGGACACTTACAATGAGCAGTTCTTC. Translating it yields CSVRDTYNEQFF.

This clonotype occurred many times. The V call is TRBV6-2 or TRBV6-3, the J call TRBJ1-5; D is unresolved. Germline CDR1 and CDR2: MNHEY and SVGEGT. The CDR3 is made up of 12 amino acids. V gave up 2 bases and J gave up 5 bases, with 4 bases separating them. The DNA for the CDR3 is TGTGCCAGCAGTTACGGGTATCAGCCCCAGCATTTT. Its translation: CASSYGYQPQHF.

The chain uses TRBV7-6 and TRBJ1-2; 12 bases map to TRBD1. The trim removed 2 bases at V and 6 bases at J, leaving 4 bases unmatched. Germline CDR1 SGHVS, CDR2 FNYEAQ. This CDR3 is built from 15 residues. CDR3 region: CASSLFGTGGDGYTF. The CDR3 DNA follows: TGTGCCAGCAGCTTATTTGGGACAGGGGGCGATGGCTACACCTTC.

V gene TRBV4-2 combines with J gene TRBJ2-2, with 12 positions matching TRBD2. Looked up from germline, CDR1 is LGHNA and CDR2 is YNFKEQ. The CDR3 extends over 15 amino acids. Unmatched junction bases numbered 6, after V lost 6 bases and J lost 7 bases. Here the CDR3 reads CASRRGLAGSGELFF. The CDR3 bases are TGTGCCAGCAGGCGCGGACTAGCGGGAAGCGGGGAGCTGTTTTTT.

This clonotype was observed a few times. This chain joins TRBV7-2 and TRBJ1-6; D not certain. The V end lost 5 bases, the J end lost 7 bases, and 21 bases lay between the germline ends. The CDR3 has 17 residues. Germline values: CDR1 SGHTA, CDR2 FQGNSA. This CDR3 is CASSPEAVWPVNSPLHF. CDR3 coding DNA: TGTGCCAGCAGCCCAGAGGCTGTTTGGCCCGTAAATTCACCCCTCCACTTT.

Many counts were recorded for this clonotype. The rearrangement joins TRBV4-3 to TRBJ2-7, with a weak D call TRBD1 (6 bases). V gave up 0 bases and J gave up 5 bases, with 17 bases separating them. CDR1 and CDR2 (germline): LGHNA, YSLEER. The CDR3 spans 16 residues. CDR3 amino acids: CASSQDWKQGAHEQYF. The DNA of the CDR3 is TGCGCCAGCAGCCAAGATTGGAAACAGGGTGCTCACGAGCAGTACTTC.

The J gene is TRBJ2-1, the V gene TRBV6-1; tentative D call: TRBD2 (5 bases). CDR3 size: 12 residues. Trimming stripped 3 bases from V and 15 bases from J, with 15 bases between. Germline V CDR1 and CDR2: MNHNS, SASEGT. The CDR3: CASSDGAASLFF. The CDR3 nucleotides are TGTGCCAGCAGTGATGGAGCGGCTAGTCTGTTCTTC.

This clonotype was seen just once. The chain carries TRBV10-3 and TRBJ2-7; 8 bases fit TRBD2. The V gene's germline CDR1 is ENHRY and CDR2 SYGVKD. Trimming at V came to 5 bases and at J to 0 bases, leaving 12 bases not matched to a gene. This CDR3 has 17 amino acids. The CDR3 reads CAISSLAGGGSSYEQYF. CDR3 in DNA: TGTGCCATCAGTTCCCTCGCGGGGGGCGGGAGCTCCTACGAGCAGTACTTC.

This clonotype was seen only a few times. The chain uses TRBV9 and TRBJ2-5; 8 bases line up with TRBD1. CDR1 and CDR2 (germline): SGDLS, YYNGEE. CDR3 size: 14 residues. Unmatched junction bases numbered 2, after V lost 3 bases and J lost 1 base. CDR3 region: CASSEGTGQETQYF. The CDR3 DNA reads as TGTGCCAGCAGCGAGGGGACAGGCCAAGAGACCCAGTACTTC.

This clonotype was detected many times. The chain carries TRBV7-9 and TRBJ2-7, with D perhaps matching TRBD2 (6 bases). The V gene lost 5 bases and the J gene lost 4 bases, with 18 bases spanning the gap. CDR3 size: 15 residues. The V gene's germline CDR1 is SEHNR and CDR2 FQNEAQ (reference sequence). CDR3: CASSVSPSAGYEQYF. The CDR3 nucleotides are TGTGCCAGCAGCGTCAGCCCTAGCGCGGGTTACGAGCAGTACTTC.